The entry below gives a single TCR beta chain sequence along with its context. Its antigen target is currently unknown. No per-base quality is available; no much larger clone lies one base away. These data originate in a study of radiation and T cells in renal cell carcinoma (dated by TCRdb to 2020 to 2022). Describing the broader study: The samples were drawn from a clinical trial, where primary renal cell carcinomas were treated with 15 Gy of stereotactic body radiation therapy and then removed by nephrectomy 4 weeks afterward. In the 53 samples combined, 4,016,671 unique CDR3 nucleotide sequences were found, encoding roughly 2,500,000 unique CDR3 amino acid sequences. In total, 53 samples underwent TCR beta sequencing: around 25 tumors plus 27 peripheral blood samples.

Spanning cysteine to phenylalanine, the CDR3 consists of 14 amino acids. Just the 42-base CDR3 DNA is kept, in frame starting at base 1. CDR1 and CDR2, per the germline V gene, are SGHRS and YFSETQ. The V end loses 4 bases and the J end loses 4 bases, and a stretch of 11 bases separates them. Per the publication, the time point label means: blood 2 weeks post-SBRT. The sample's treatment or condition label, in plain terms: 15 Gy SBRT to primary tumor, nephrectomy 4 weeks later. To track tumor-enriched clonotypes, serial peripheral blood was sampled from radiation-treated patients at baseline and at 2 weeks and 4 weeks after SBRT. All patients had renal cell carcinoma with clear cell pathology. The QIAamp DNA Blood Mini Kit (Qiagen) was used to prepare genomic DNA for TCR sequencing. The analyses included just those samples that passed every quality control check. Following the manufacturer's recommendations, the immunoSEQ kit was used to generate TCR beta libraries from genomic DNA. To prepare the libraries, a first multiplex PCR with proprietary primers was run, followed by a second PCR that added unique barcodes, and a bead cleanup was done after each round. Each sample batch included a kit-provided positive control reaction and a negative control reaction. The final libraries were assessed on an Agilent 4200 TapeStation D1000 ScreenTape, pooled by volume, and quantified by qPCR. Sequencing was performed on an Illumina NextSeq500 with a MidOutput 150-cycle cartridge, and 156 Read1 and 15 Index1 cycles were run with kit custom primers. The pooled library was loaded at around 1 pM with roughly 19% PhiX control spiked in. The paper's processing steps were these. Vendor-processed data were analyzed in R, with a clonotype defined as all T cells sharing the same CDR3 nucleotide sequence. In the clone abundance analyses, frequencies in each sample were normalized to that sample's 10,000 most abundant clones. Public T cell clones, which averaged fewer than five per sample, were removed prior to analysis. Tumor-enriched and baseline blood-enriched clonotypes were defined by at least a 32-fold difference in abundance between compartments. A beta-binomial differential abundance model was used to identify clonotypes that expanded or contracted between blood time points. Similarity between tumor and blood repertoires was quantified using the Baroni-Urbani and Buser coefficient, and groups were compared with two-tailed Wilcoxon tests in R. Sourced from immuneACCESS, this table was stored by TCRdb with only in-frame sequences that have V and J called. A share of the clones is absent; for the studies checked, an unresolved V gene accounts for under half, and the remainder has no known explanation. D and trimming were read from the DNA, whereas the V and J calls and clone size are those reported in that table. Across this sample there are roughly 140,000 clones, with roughly 90% seen only once. The ten largest clonotypes hold roughly 13% of the sample.

Overall study outcomes, separate from this receptor: No pretreatment tumor biopsies were available, so the baseline intratumoral presence of clonotypes could not be determined. Because the trial had a single-armed design, the trial could not examine how radiation dose or scheduling affected the TCR repertoire. Dynamics of the blood repertoire were not tracked past 4 weeks after treatment. In blood, the top tumor clonotypes increased between baseline and 2 weeks post-radiation and then shrank by 4 weeks, which suggests that tumor-resident clones expanded only transiently.

This clonotype was obtained from a woman between 45 and 65 years old with renal cell carcinoma. This sequence uses TRBV5-1 and TRBJ1-4, with the D gene uncertain. Source: blood, taken from a patient whose treatment included radiotherapy and nephrectomy. The CDR3 protein is CASSPETVNEKLFF. The DNA sequence follows: TGCGCCAGCAGCCCGGAGACGGTTAATGAAAAACTGTTTTTT.